This T cell receptor (beta chain) was recovered during a study of CXCR3 chemokines and chemotherapy response in bladder cancer. Using its own MiXCR run on the PCR reads, TCRdb lists one record per CDR3 protein. Of 1,500 or so distinct CDR3 sequences in the sample, roughly 20% were seen once. J gave up 6 bases and V 5 bases, and 13 bases lay outside the gene matches. CDR1 and CDR2 (germline): MNHEY, SVGAGI. The CDR3 is 18 residues long. The TCR originated in a human donor with bladder cancer that did not respond to neoadjuvant chemotherapy. The chain links TRBV6-5 to TRBJ2-1; TRBD2 agrees at 13 bases. Collection took place from a patient whose treatment included neoadjuvant chemotherapy. In DNA form, the CDR3 reads TGTGCCAGCAGTCCCTTTTGGGGACTAGCGGGGCAGACCAATGAGCAGTTCTTC. Its protein product is CASSPFWGLAGQTNEQFF.